The 22 T cell receptor beta chains below were found in one sample sequenced in a study of breast tumors, draining lymph nodes, adjacent tissues (dated by TCRdb to about 2016). The axillary draining lymph nodes of breast cancer patients were the source of the lymph node samples. Libraries were built with multiplex PCR. Data came from an Illumina HiSeq 2000. TCRdb trimmed public reads at Q25 via fastp, called clones via MiXCR and kept in-frame beta chains. Duplicate CDR3 protein sequences are folded into a single record with the most common DNA and genes. The sample profile shows 200,000 or so distinct CDR3 sequences; 30% to 40% of them were found once. The ten largest clonotypes hold more than 4% of the sample. Sample: axillary lymph node tissue. The receptor source for this set is a female donor with breast cancer. Some clones in this sample may be carry-over from other donors' samples.

This clonotype was observed a handful of times. The chain uses TRBV12-3 or TRBV12-4 and TRBJ2-3; TRBD2 matches at 7 bases. V dropped 8 bases and J dropped 11; count of bases not matched to a gene: 13. The CDR3 extends over 13 amino acids. CDR3 sequence reads: CASGPGGYNEQYF. The CDR3 nucleotides are TGTGCCAGCGGCCCCGGGGGGTACAATGAGCAGTATTTT.

This clonotype was picked up many times. The limits of the CDR3 on the DNA are not certain, so only TCRdb's listed CDR3 is given. The chain recombines TRBV12-3 or TRBV12-4 with TRBJ2-4. The CDR3 is 14 amino acids in total, end residues counted. The CDR3 reads CASSLAQAKNIQYF.

This clonotype was seen many times. The gene calls are TRBV30 and TRBJ1-6; D is perhaps TRBD1 (5 bases). The CDR3 runs to 17 residues. Per germline, CDR1 GTSNPN and CDR2 SVGIG (reference sequence). V lost 4 bases and J lost 7, with 23 bases in between. The CDR3 DNA reads TGTGCCTGGAAAGGCGGTTCCGCGGCGGGGGAAAATTCACCCCTCCACTTT. Its protein is CAWKGGSAAGENSPLHF.

In this sample, this clonotype turned up many times. J is TRBJ2-5 and V is TRBV20-1; TRBD1 might be the D (5 bases). Trimming pared 6 bases from V and 1 base from J, leaving 15 bases between. Germline V gene sequence: CDR1 DFQATT, CDR2 SNEGSKA (reference sequence). The CDR3 covers 14 residues. The CDR3 DNA is TGCAGTGCCGACGCTGCAGGGTTCCAAGAGACCCAGTACTTC. Translating gives CSADAAGFQETQYF.

This clonotype was detected once. Lacking the conserved final phenylalanine or tryptophan, this CDR3 likely reflects a read error. It is unclear where the CDR3 begins or ends on the DNA, so no DNA is shown, and the CDR3 is as TCRdb lists it. The rearrangement joins TRBV20-1 to TRBJ2-7; TRBD1 reflects the table's D call only, with no check against the DNA. CDR1 and CDR2 (germline): DFQATT, SNEGSKA (reference sequence). Including both end residues, the CDR3 is 9 amino acids long. CDR3 sequence reads: CSAPGQGST.

This clonotype was seen a handful of times. A much larger clone differs from this one at a single base, so this may be a read error. The V gene is TRBV5-8, the J gene TRBJ2-7; D ambiguous. The CDR3 is 14 residues long. CDR1 and CDR2 from the germline V gene are SGHTS and YDEGEE. Trimming took 2 bases from V and 1 from J, leaving 10 bases between them. The DNA for the CDR3 is TGTGCCAGCAGCTTTTGGCCCGCATCCTACGAGCAGTACTTC. It codes for CASSFWPASYEQYF.

This clonotype was detected only a few times. The chain uses TRBV18 and TRBJ2-5; D possibly corresponds to TRBD2 (7 bases). Germline CDR1 reads KGHSH; CDR2 reads LQKENI. The V end lost 0 bases, the J end lost 3 bases, and 17 bases lay between the germline ends. CDR3 size: 17 residues. The CDR3 sequence: CASSPPTGWEGEETQYF. The CDR3 DNA follows: TGTGCCAGCTCACCACCCACCGGGTGGGAGGGGGAAGAGACCCAGTACTTC.

The V call is TRBV20-1, the J call TRBJ2-6; 11 bases map to TRBD2. V shed 4 bases, J shed 15 bases, and the junction held 2 bases outside the gene matches. CDR1 is DFQATT and CDR2 is SNEGSKA in the germline V gene (reference sequence). The CDR3 length is 11 residues. The CDR3 here is CSATLAGGLTF. The CDR3 DNA reads TGCAGTGCTACCCTAGCGGGAGGCCTGACTTTC.

The sample holds a few counts of this clonotype. The chain joins TRBV28 to TRBJ2-7; 8 nucleotides match TRBD2. The CDR3 runs to 14 residues. The germline CDR1 and CDR2 sequences are MDHEN and SYDVKM. The trim removed 3 bases at V and 5 bases at J, leaving 6 bases unmatched. CDR3 nucleotide sequence: TGTGCCAGCAGTTTGTTCAAGCGGGAGAACGAGCAGTACTTC. Amino acid sequence: CASSLFKRENEQYF.

This clonotype was picked up many times. The rearrangement uses TRBV11-2 and TRBJ2-7, with D perhaps matching TRBD2 (6 bases). Germline V gene lookup returns CDR1 SGHAT and CDR2 FQNNGV. Trimming removed 3 bases at V and 7 bases at J, with 13 bases between. This CDR3 comprises 13 residues. CDR3 DNA sequence: TGTGCCAGCAGCTTTAGCGGAGCCGGGGAGCAGTACTTC. It codes for CASSFSGAGEQYF.

This clonotype was seen many times. Germline is not matched at one junction end, which may reflect a read error. V usage is TRBV7-7 and J usage is TRBJ2-2; 12 bases are a match to TRBD2. CDR3 size: 16 residues. Looked up from germline, CDR1 is SSHAT and CDR2 is FNYEAQ (reference sequence). The CDR3 here is CASSPLAGGPPGELFF. The CDR3 DNA is TGTGCTAGCAGCCCCCTAGCGGGGGGGCCTCCCGGGGAGCTGTTTTTT.

The gene calls are TRBV20-1 and TRBJ1-6; no reliable D call. V was clipped by 0 bases and J by 16 bases, with 10 bases between them. The CDR3 extends over 11 amino acids. Germline V lookup: CDR1 DFQATT, CDR2 SNEGSKA (reference sequence). CDR3 residues: CSARDRDRLHF. The CDR3 coding sequence is TGCAGTGCTAGAGACCGGGATCGGCTCCACTTT.

This clonotype has only one observation. The chain joins TRBV5-6 to TRBJ1-2; TRBD1 aligns across 12 bases. Per germline, CDR1 SGHDT and CDR2 YYEEEE. J was trimmed by 8 bases and V by 5 bases; bases with no gene match: 10. CDR3 length: 15 residues. The CDR3 here is CASRPKSGQGAGYTF. The CDR3 DNA reads TGTGCCAGCAGGCCCAAATCGGGACAGGGGGCAGGCTACACCTTC.

CDR3 in amino acids: CASSSTVGDRATDTQYF. In DNA form, the CDR3 reads TGTGCCAGCAGCTCAACCGTAGGGGACAGGGCTACAGATACGCAGTATTTT. The rearrangement links TRBV7-9 to TRBJ2-3; TRBD1 aligns across 9 bases. The germline gives CDR1 SEHNR, CDR2 FQNEAQ (reference sequence). The CDR3 extends over 17 amino acids. The junction had 11 bases not matched to a gene; V was cut back by 4 bases and J by 3 bases. Complete variable domain (other parts from reference TRBV7-9 and TRBJ2-3): DTGVSQNPRHKITKRGQNVTFRCDPISEHNRLYWYRQTLGQGPEFLTYFQNEAQLEKSRLLSDRFSAERPKGSFSTLEIQRTEQGDSAMYLCASSSTVGDRATDTQYFGPGTRLTVL.

There are many counts of this clonotype. The rearrangement uses TRBV24-1 and TRBJ2-2; 7 nucleotides align to TRBD2. Trimming took 5 bases from V and 5 from J; bases not matched to a gene: 4. CDR3 size: 14 residues. Germline V gives CDR1 KGHDR, CDR2 SFDVKD. In nucleotides, the CDR3 is TGTGCCACCAGTGTAGAGGGAGGGACCGGGGAGCTGTTTTTT. It encodes CATSVEGGTGELFF.

This clonotype was counted many times. The chain combines TRBV20-1 with TRBJ1-4, with D maybe TRBD1 (6 bases). The CDR3 runs 17 residues. Germline loops: CDR1 DFQATT, CDR2 SNEGSKA (reference sequence). V gave up 5 bases and J gave up 3 bases, with 22 bases separating them. DNA for the CDR3: TGCAGTGCTCGAGGGGGAGCCGGGAGTGGAGCTAATGAAAAACTGTTTTTT. Its translation is CSARGGAGSGANEKLFF.

This clonotype was detected many times. The rearrangement links TRBV20-1 to TRBJ2-3, with 14 positions matching TRBD2. V was pared by 5 bases and J by 2 bases, with 15 bases of the junction left unmatched. The CDR3 sequence is 19 residues long. Germline V gene lookup returns CDR1 DFQATT and CDR2 SNEGSKA (reference sequence). This CDR3 reads CSASLPGLAGVVLTDTQYF. The DNA of the CDR3 is TGCAGTGCTTCCTTACCGGGACTAGCGGGAGTTGTTCTCACAGATACGCAGTATTTT.

Turning to this clonotype: A read error may be the cause here, since a much bigger clone is one base away. Lacking the conserved final phenylalanine or tryptophan, this CDR3 likely reflects a read error. The chain carries TRBV5-6 and TRBJ1-2; D is undetermined. This CDR3 has 16 residues. From germline, CDR1 is SGHDT and CDR2 YYEEEE. V lost 4 bases and J 0 bases, leaving 16 bases between the germline ends. The CDR3 region is CASSPERRLPNYGYTS. For the CDR3, the DNA is TGTGCCAGCAGCCCAGAAAGGAGGCTCCCTAACTATGGCTACACCTCC.

To note about this clonotype: One end of the junction is discordant with germline, which a read error may explain. This rearrangement joins TRBV27 to TRBJ1-4; D is ambiguous. The CDR3 has 14 amino acids. Germline V gene lookup returns CDR1 MNHEY and CDR2 SMNVEV (reference sequence). CDR3 residues: CASNPTPLNERLFF. Written as DNA, the CDR3 is TGTGCCAGCAATCCGACACCCCTTAATGAAAGACTGTTTTTT.

This clonotype has ten or more counts. This rearrangement joins TRBV14 to TRBJ1-2; D not resolved. The CDR3 has 12 residues. The germline V gene encodes CDR1 SGHDN and CDR2 FVKESK. The ends were cut back, 5 bases at V and 8 bases at J, with 12 bases in the middle. The CDR3 nucleotides are TGTGCCAGCAGCTTGGATCTGAGGGGCTACACCTTC. Translation gives CASSLDLRGYTF. Complete variable domain (other parts from reference TRBV14 and TRBJ1-2): EAGVTQFPSHSVIEKGQTVTLRCDPISGHDNLYWYRRVMGKEIKFLLHFVKESKQDESGMPNNRFLAERTGGTYSTLKVQPAELEDSGVYFCASSLDLRGYTFGSGTRLTVV.

This clonotype appeared many times. The chain couples TRBV5-6 to TRBJ2-5; 8 bases line up with TRBD1. V lost 2 bases to trimming and J lost 1 base; unmatched junction nucleotides: 7. Per the germline V gene, CDR1 is SGHDT and CDR2 is YYEEEE. The CDR3 is made up of 16 amino acids. CDR3 DNA: TGTGCCAGCAGCTTCGGGACAGGAAAACCCCAAGAGACCCAGTACTTC. This sequence encodes CASSFGTGKPQETQYF.

This clonotype appeared many times. This chain connects TRBV3-1 to TRBJ2-3; the match to TRBD1 covers 10 bases. Germline trimming cut 4 bases from V and 3 bases from J; bases unmatched to any gene: 4. The V gene's germline CDR1 is LGHDT and CDR2 YNNKEL (reference sequence). CDR3 length: 15 amino acids. The CDR3 loop is CASSPGTGVTDTQYF. The CDR3 DNA sequence: TGTGCCAGCAGCCCCGGGACAGGGGTTACAGATACGCAGTATTTT.